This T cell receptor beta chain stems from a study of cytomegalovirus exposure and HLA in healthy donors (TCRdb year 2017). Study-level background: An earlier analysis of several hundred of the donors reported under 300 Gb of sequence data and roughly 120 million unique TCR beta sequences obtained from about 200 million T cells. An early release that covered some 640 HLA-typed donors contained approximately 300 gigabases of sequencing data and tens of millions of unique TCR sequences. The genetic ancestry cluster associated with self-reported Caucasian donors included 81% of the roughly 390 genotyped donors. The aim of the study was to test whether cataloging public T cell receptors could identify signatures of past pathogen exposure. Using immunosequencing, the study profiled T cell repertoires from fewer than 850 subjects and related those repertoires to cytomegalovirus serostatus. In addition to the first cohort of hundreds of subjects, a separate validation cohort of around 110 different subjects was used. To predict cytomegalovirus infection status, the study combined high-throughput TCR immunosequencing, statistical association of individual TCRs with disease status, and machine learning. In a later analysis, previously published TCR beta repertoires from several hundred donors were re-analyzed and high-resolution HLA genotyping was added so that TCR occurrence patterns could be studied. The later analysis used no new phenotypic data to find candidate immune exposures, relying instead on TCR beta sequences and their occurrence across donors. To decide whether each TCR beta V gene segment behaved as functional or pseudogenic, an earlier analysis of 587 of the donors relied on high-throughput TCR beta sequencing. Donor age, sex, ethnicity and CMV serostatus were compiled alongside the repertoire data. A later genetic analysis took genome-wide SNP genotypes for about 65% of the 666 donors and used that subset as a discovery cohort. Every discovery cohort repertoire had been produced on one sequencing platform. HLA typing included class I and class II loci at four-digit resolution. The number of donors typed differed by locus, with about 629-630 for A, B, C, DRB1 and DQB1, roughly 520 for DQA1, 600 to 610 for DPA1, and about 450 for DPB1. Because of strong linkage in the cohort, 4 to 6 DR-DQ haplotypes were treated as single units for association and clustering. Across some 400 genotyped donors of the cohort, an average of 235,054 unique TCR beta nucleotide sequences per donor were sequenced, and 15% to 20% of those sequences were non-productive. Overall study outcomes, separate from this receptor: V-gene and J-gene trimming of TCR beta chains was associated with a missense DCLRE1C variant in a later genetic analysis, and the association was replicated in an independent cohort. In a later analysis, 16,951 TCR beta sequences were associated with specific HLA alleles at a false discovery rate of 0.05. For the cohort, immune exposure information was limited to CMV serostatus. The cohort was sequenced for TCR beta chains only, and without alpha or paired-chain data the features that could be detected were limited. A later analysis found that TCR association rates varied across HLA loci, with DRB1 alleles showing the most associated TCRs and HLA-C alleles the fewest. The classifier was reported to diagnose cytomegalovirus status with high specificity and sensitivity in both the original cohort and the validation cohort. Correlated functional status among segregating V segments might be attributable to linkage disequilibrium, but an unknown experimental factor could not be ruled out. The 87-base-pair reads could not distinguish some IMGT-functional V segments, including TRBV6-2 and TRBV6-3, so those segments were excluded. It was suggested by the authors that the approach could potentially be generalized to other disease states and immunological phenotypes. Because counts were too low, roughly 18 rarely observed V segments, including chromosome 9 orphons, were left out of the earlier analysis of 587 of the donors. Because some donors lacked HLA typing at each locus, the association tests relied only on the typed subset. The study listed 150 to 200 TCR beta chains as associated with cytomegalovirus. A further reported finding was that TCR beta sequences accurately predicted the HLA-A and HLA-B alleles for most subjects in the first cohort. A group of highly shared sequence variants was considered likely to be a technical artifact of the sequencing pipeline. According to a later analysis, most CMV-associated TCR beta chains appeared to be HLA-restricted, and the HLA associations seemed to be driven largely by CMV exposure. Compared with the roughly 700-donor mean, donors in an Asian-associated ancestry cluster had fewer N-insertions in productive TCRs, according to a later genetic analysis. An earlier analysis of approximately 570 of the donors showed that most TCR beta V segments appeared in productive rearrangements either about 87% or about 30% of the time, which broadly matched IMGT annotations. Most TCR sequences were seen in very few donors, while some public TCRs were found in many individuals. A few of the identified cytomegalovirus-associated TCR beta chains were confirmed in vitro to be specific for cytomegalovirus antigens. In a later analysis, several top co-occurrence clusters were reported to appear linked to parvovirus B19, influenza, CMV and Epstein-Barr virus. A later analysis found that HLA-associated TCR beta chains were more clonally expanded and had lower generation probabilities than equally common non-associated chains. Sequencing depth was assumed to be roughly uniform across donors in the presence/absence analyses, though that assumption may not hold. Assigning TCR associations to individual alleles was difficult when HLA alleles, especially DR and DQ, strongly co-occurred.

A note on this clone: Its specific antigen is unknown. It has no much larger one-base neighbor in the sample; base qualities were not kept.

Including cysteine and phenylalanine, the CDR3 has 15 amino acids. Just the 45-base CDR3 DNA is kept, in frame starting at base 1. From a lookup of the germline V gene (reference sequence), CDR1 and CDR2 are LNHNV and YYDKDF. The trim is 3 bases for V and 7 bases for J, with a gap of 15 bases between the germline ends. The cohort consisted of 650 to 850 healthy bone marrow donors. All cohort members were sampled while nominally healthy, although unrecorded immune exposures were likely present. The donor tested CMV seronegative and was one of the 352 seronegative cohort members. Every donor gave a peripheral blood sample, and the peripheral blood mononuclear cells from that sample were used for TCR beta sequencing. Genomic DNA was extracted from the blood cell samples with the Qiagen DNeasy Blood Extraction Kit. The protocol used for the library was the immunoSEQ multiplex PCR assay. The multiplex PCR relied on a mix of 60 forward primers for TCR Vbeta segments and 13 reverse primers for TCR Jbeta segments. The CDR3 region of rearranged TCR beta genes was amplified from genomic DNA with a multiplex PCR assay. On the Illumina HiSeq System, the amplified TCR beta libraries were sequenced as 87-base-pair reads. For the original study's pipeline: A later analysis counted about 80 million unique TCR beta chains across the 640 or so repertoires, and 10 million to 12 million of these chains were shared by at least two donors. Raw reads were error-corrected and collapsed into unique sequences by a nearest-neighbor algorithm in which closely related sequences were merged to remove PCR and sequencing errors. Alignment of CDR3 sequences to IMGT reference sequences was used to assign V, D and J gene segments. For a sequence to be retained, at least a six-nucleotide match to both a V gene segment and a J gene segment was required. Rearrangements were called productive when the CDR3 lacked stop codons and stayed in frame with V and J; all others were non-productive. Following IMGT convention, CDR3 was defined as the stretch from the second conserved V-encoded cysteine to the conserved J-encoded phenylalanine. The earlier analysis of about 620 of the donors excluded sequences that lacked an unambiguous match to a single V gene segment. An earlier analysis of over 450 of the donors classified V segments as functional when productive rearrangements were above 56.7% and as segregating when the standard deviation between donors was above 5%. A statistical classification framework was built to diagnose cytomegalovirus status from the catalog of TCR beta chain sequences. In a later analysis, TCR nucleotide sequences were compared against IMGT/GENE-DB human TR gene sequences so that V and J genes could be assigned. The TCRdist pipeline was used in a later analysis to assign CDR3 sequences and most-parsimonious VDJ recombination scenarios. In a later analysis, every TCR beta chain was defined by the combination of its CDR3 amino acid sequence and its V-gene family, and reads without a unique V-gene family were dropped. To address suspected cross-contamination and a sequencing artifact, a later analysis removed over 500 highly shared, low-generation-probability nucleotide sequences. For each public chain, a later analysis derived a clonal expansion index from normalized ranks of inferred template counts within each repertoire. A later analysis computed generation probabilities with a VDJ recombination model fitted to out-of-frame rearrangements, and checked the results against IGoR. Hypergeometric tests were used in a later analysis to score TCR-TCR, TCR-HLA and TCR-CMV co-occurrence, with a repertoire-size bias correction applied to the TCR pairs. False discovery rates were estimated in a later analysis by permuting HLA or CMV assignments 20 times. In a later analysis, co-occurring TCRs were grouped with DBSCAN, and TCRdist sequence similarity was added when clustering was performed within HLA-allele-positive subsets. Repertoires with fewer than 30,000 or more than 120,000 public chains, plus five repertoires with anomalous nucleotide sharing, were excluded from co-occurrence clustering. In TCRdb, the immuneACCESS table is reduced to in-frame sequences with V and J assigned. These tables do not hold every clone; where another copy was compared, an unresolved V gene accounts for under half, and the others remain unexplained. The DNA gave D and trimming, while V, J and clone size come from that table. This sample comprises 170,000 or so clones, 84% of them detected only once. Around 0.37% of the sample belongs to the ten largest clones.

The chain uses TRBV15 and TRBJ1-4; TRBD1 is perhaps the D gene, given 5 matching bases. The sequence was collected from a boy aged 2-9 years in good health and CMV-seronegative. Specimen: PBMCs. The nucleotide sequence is TGTGCCACCAGCAGCGGTTCAGGGTGGAGTGAAAAACTGTTTTTT. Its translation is CATSSGSGWSEKLFF.